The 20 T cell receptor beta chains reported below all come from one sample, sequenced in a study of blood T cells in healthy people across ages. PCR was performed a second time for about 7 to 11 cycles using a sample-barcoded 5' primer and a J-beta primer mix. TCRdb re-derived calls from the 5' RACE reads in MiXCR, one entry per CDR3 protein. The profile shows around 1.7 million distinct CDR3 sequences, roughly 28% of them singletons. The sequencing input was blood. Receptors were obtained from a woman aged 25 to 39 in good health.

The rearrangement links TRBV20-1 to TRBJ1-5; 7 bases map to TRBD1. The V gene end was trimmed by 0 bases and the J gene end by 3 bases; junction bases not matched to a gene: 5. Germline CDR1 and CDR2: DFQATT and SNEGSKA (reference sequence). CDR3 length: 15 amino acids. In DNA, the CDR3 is TGCAGTGCTAGAGATACAGGGGTGAACAATCAGCCCCAGCATTTT. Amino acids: CSARDTGVNNQPQHF.

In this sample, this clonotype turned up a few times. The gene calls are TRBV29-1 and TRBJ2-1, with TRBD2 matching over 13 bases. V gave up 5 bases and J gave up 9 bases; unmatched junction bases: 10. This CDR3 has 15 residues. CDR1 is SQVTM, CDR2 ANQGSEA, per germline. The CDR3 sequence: CSVLPGLAGLGEQFF. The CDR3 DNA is TGCAGCGTTCTTCCGGGACTAGCGGGATTAGGTGAGCAGTTCTTC.

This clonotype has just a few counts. Written as DNA, the CDR3 is TGTGCCAGCAGTCTCGGGGGCGGCAACCTCAATGAGCAGTTCTTC. This encodes CASSLGGGNLNEQFF. The chain couples TRBV12-3 or TRBV12-4 to TRBJ2-1; D may be TRBD1 or TRBD2 (6 bases each). There are 15 residues in the CDR3. V lost 5 bases, J lost 6 bases, and 17 bases lay in between.

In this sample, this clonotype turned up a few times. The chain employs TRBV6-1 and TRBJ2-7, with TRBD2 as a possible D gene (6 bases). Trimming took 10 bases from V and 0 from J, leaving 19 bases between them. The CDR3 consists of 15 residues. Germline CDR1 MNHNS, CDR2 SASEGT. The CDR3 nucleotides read TGTGCCACTTGGAGGGGCTCCAGTAACTCCTACGAGCAGTACTTC. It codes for CATWRGSSNSYEQYF.

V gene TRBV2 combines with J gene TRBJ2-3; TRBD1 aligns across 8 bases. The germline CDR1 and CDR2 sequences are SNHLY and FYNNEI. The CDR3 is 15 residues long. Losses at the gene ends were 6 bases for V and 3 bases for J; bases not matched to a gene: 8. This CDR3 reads CASSRGPGSTDTQYF. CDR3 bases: TGTGCCAGCAGCAGGGGGCCGGGATCGACAGATACGCAGTATTTT.

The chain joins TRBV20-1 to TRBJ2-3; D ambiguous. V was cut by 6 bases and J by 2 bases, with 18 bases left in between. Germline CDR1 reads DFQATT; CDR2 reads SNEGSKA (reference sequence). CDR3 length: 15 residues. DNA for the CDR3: TGCAGTGCCTTAAGTCGAGGTGCAAACACAGATACGCAGTATTTT. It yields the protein CSALSRGANTDTQYF.

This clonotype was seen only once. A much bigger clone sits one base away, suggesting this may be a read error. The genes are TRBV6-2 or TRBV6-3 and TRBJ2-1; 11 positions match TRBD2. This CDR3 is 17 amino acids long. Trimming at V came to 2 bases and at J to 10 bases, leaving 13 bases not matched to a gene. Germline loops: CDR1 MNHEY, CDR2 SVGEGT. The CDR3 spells CASSYTSGLAAAYEQFF. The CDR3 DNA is TGTGCCAGCAGTTACACGTCGGGACTAGCGGCAGCCTACGAGCAGTTCTTC.

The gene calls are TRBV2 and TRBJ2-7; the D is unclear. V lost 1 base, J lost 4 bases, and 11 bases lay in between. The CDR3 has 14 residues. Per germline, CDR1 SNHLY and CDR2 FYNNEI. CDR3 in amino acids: CASSEVGYGYEQYF. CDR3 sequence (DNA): TGTGCCAGCAGTGAAGTGGGATATGGATACGAGCAGTACTTC.

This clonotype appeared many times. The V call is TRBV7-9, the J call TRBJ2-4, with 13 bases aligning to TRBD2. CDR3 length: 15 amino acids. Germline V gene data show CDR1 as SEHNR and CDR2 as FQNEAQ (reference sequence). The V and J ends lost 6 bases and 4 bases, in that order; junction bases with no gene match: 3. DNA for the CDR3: TGTGCCAGCAGTTCGACTAGCGGGAGGAAAAACATTCAGTACTTC. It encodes CASSSTSGRKNIQYF. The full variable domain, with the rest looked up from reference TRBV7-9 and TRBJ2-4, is DTGVSQNPRHKITKRGQNVTFRCDPISEHNRLYWYRQTLGQGPEFLTYFQNEAQLEKSRLLSDRFSAERPKGSFSTLEIQRTEQGDSAMYLCASSSTSGRKNIQYFGAGTRLSVL.

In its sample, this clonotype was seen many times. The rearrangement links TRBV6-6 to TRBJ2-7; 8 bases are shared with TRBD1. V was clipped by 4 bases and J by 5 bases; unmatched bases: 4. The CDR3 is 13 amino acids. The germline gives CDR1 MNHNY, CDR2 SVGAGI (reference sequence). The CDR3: CASSSSDRDEQYF. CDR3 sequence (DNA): TGTGCCAGCAGTTCCTCGGACAGGGACGAGCAGTACTTC.

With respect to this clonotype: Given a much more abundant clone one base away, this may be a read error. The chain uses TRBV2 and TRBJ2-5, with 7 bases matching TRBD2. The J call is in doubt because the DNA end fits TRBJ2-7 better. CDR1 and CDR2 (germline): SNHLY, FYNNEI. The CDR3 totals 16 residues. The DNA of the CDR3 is TGTGCCAGCAGTGGGGAGGGAGCGGGGCGCTACTACGAGCAGTACTTC. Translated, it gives CASSGEGAGRYYEQYF.

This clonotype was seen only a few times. The CDR3 spells CASSEMGGPNQPQHF. As DNA, the CDR3 is TGTGCCAGCAGTGAAATGGGGGGGCCCAATCAGCCCCAGCATTTT. The chain recombines TRBV2 with TRBJ1-5, with D maybe TRBD1 (6 bases). With 2 bases removed from V and 3 bases from J, the gap between germline ends came to 11 bases. This CDR3 spans 15 amino acids. Looked up from germline, CDR1 is SNHLY and CDR2 is FYNNEI.

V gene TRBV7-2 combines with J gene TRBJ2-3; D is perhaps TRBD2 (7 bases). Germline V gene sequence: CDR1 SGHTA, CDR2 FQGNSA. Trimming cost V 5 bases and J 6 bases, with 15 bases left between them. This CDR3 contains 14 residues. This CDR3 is CASSVGGGQDTQYF. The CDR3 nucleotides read TGTGCCAGCAGCGTTGGGGGGGGCCAGGATACGCAGTATTTT.

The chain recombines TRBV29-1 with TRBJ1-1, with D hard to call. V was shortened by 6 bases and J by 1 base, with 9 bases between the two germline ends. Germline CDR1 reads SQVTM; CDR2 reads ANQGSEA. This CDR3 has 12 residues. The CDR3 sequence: CSVHHANTEAFF. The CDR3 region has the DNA TGCAGCGTACACCATGCGAACACTGAAGCTTTCTTT.

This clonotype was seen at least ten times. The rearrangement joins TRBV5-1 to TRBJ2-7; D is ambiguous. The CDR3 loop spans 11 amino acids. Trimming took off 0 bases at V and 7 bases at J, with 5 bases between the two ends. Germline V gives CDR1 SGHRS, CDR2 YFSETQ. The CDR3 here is CASSLDSEQYF. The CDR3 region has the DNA TGCGCCAGCAGCTTGGACAGTGAGCAGTACTTC.

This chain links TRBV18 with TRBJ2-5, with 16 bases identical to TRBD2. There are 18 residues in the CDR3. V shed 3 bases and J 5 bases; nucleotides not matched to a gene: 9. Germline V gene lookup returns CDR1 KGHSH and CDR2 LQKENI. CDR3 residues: CASSPLPGLAGGLETQYF. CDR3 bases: TGTGCCAGCTCACCCCTCCCGGGACTAGCGGGAGGGCTCGAGACCCAGTACTTC.

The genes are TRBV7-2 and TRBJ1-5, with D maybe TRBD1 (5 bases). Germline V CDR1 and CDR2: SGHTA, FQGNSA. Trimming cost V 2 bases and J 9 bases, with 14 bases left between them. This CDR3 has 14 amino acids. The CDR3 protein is CASSLQGGGRPQHF. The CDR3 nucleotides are TGTGCCAGCAGCTTACAGGGCGGGGGTCGGCCCCAGCATTTT.

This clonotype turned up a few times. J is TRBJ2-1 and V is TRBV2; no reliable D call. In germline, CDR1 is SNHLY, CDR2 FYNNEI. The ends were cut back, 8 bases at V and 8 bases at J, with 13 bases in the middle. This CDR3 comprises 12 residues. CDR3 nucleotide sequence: TGTGCCAGCGGTTTCGGACCCGATGAGCAGTTCTTC. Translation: CASGFGPDEQFF. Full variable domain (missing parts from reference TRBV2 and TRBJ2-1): EPEVTQTPSHQVTQMGQEVILRCVPISNHLYFYWYRQILGQKVEFLVSFYNNEISEKSEIFDDQFSVERPDGSNFTLKIRSTKLEDSAMYFCASGFGPDEQFFGPGTRLTVL.

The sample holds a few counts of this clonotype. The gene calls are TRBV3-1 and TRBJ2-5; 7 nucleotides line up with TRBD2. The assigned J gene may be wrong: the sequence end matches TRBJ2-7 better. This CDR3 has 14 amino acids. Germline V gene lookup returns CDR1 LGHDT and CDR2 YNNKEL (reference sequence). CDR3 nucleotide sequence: TGTGCCAGCAGCCAAAGCGGGATAAGGGGCGAGCAGTACTTC. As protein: CASSQSGIRGEQYF.

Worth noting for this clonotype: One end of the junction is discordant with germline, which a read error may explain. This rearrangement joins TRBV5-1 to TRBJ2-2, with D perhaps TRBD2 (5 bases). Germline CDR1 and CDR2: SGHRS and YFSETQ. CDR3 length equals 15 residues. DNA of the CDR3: TGCGCCAACAGCTGGAGGACCCCGAACACCGGGGAGCTGTTTTTT. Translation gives CANSWRTPNTGELFF.